Following are 27 T cell receptor beta chains from one sample sequenced in a study of blood T cell repertoires in COVID-19. Profiling relied on immunoSEQ multiplex PCR, and the TCRdb table lists in-frame clones only, not all of them. The table has 210,000 or so clones, approximately 86% seen once; the top ten hold over 1%. Sequenced sample: peripheral blood. Receptors were obtained from a woman between 25 and 40 years old with COVID-19, enrolled during active disease.

V is TRBV9 and J is TRBJ2-3; TRBD2 is a possible D gene (5 bases). Germline V gene data show CDR1 as SGDLS and CDR2 as YYNGEE. This CDR3 comprises 13 residues. Here the CDR3 reads CARRRASTDTQYF. CDR3 in DNA: TGTGCGAGGAGGCGGGCTAGCACAGATACGCAGTATTTT.

The chain couples TRBV14 to TRBJ2-1; D not resolved. The CDR3 has 13 amino acids. V was shortened by 1 base and J by 7 bases, with 8 bases between the two germline ends. CDR1 is SGHDN and CDR2 is FVKESK in the germline V gene. The CDR3 region has the DNA TGTGCCAGCAGCCAAGTAACAGCAAATGAGCAGTTCTTC. Encoded protein: CASSQVTANEQFF.

This clone was detected once. CDR3 protein: CASSRGLDTEAFF. The DNA of the CDR3 is TGTGCCAGCAGCCGAGGGTTGGACACTGAAGCTTTCTTT. This chain connects TRBV7-6 to TRBJ1-1, with no clear D. V shed 5 bases and J shed 3 bases, with 10 bases lying between them. In germline, CDR1 is SGHVS, CDR2 FNYEAQ. The CDR3 sequence is 13 residues long.

The chain employs TRBV24-1 and TRBJ2-2; D call uncertain. CDR1 KGHDR and CDR2 SFDVKD come from the germline V gene. The germline V and J ends were trimmed by 2 bases and 1 base, with 10 bases remaining between them. CDR3 size: 16 residues. CDR3: CATSDSRSGNTGELFF. DNA for the CDR3: TGTGCCACCAGTGATTCACGGTCAGGGAACACCGGGGAGCTGTTTTTT.

V gene TRBV2 combines with J gene TRBJ1-2, with 7 bases aligning to TRBD1. The CDR3 runs to 14 residues. V gave up 3 bases and J gave up 5 bases; unmatched junction bases: 6. The germline CDR1 and CDR2 sequences are SNHLY and FYNNEI. The CDR3 loop is CASSDQGVLYGYTF. The CDR3 nucleotides read TGTGCCAGCAGTGATCAGGGGGTCCTATATGGCTACACCTTC.

This clone has a single count. CDR3 loop: CASRGTNLAGVIHTDTQYF. CDR3 coding DNA: TGTGCCAGCAGGGGTACAAACCTAGCGGGGGTGATACACACAGATACGCAGTATTTT. The chain is built from TRBV7-2 and TRBJ2-3; TRBD2 matches at 10 bases. The length of the CDR3 is 19 residues. J gave up 2 bases and V 6 bases, and 17 bases lay outside the gene matches. Germline-derived CDR1 and CDR2 are SGHTA and FQGNSA.

This chain links TRBV4-1 with TRBJ2-3; 10 bases are shared with TRBD2. V dropped 5 bases and J dropped 1; count of bases not matched to a gene: 3. CDR1 MGHRA and CDR2 YSYEKL come from the germline V gene. This CDR3 has 15 residues. CDR3 residues: CASSVGLAGTDTQYF. CDR3 DNA sequence: TGCGCCAGCAGCGTTGGACTAGCGGGCACAGATACGCAGTATTTT.

CDR3 bases: TGTGCCAGCAGTGAACCTGGAGGATTCGCCCAACGGGGCTATGGCTACACCTTC. This codes for CASSEPGGFAQRGYGYTF. The chain links TRBV2 to TRBJ1-2; D not resolved. The V gene's germline CDR1 is SNHLY and CDR2 FYNNEI. The V gene lost 2 bases and the J gene lost 4 bases, with 23 bases spanning the gap. This CDR3 contains 18 residues. Full variable domain (missing parts from reference TRBV2 and TRBJ1-2): EPEVTQTPSHQVTQMGQEVILRCVPISNHLYFYWYRQILGQKVEFLVSFYNNEISEKSEIFDDQFSVERPDGSNFTLKIRSTKLEDSAMYFCASSEPGGFAQRGYGYTFGSGTRLTVV.

V gene TRBV9 combines with J gene TRBJ1-2; D gene uncertain. Trimming cost V 7 bases and J 2 bases, with 9 bases left between them. Germline CDR1 and CDR2: SGDLS and YYNGEE. The CDR3 is 12 residues long. This chain's CDR3 is CASGGRNYGYTF. CDR3 in DNA: TGTGCCAGCGGAGGACGGAACTATGGCTACACCTTC.

The rearrangement uses TRBV12-5 and TRBJ2-3, with 8 bases matching TRBD1. This CDR3 has 15 residues. J gave up 1 base and V 6 bases, and 6 bases lay outside the gene matches. The germline CDR1 and CDR2 sequences are LGHNT and FRNRAP. CDR3 protein: CASGDPTGGTDTQYF. The CDR3 region has the DNA TGTGCTAGTGGGGATCCGACAGGGGGCACAGATACGCAGTATTTT. Drawing the rest from reference TRBV12-5 and TRBJ2-3, the complete variable domain is DARVTQTPRHKVTEMGQEVTMRCQPILGHNTVFWYRQTMMQGLELLAYFRNRAPLDDSGMPKDRFSAEMPDATLATLKIQPSEPRDSAVYFCASGDPTGGTDTQYFGPGTRLTVL.

This rearrangement joins TRBV2 to TRBJ2-2; perhaps TRBD1 as D (6 bases). The CDR3 runs 14 residues. Germline assignment: CDR1 SNHLY and CDR2 FYNNEI. The germline V and J ends were trimmed by 5 bases and 5 bases, with 12 bases remaining between them. CDR3 sequence reads: CASSLWGRTGELFF. The CDR3 region has the DNA TGTGCCAGCAGTTTATGGGGGCGGACCGGGGAGCTGTTTTTT.

The rearrangement uses TRBV5-6 and TRBJ2-3, with 9 nucleotides matching TRBD1. CDR3 length: 18 residues. After removal of 5 bases from V and 7 bases from J, the junction contained 20 bases not matched to a gene. From germline, CDR1 is SGHDT and CDR2 YYEEEE. The CDR3 DNA follows: TGTGCCAGCAGTCCCCTTTTCATCCGGGACAGGGAAGCTTATACGCAGTATTTT. Amino acids: CASSPLFIRDREAYTQYF.

The genes are TRBV9 and TRBJ2-3; 7 bases map to TRBD1. The germline V gene has CDR1 SGDLS and CDR2 YYNGEE. After removal of 9 bases from V and 6 bases from J, the junction contained 25 bases not matched to a gene. This CDR3 contains 18 residues. The CDR3 sequence: CAIIGGVRGPLLADTQYF. CDR3 bases: TGTGCCATAATAGGGGGCGTGAGGGGGCCCTTGTTAGCGGATACGCAGTATTTT.

The gene calls are TRBV9 and TRBJ2-3; D ambiguous. Trimming shortened V by 2 bases and J by 0 bases, and 10 bases separated the two germline ends. Germline CDR1 is SGDLS and CDR2 is YYNGEE. The CDR3 is made up of 15 amino acids. CDR3 residues: CASSVAVTSTDTQYF. DNA of the CDR3: TGTGCCAGCAGCGTCGCGGTAACTAGCACAGATACGCAGTATTTT.

CDR3 DNA sequence: TGTGCCAGCAGTTCCTCCCTCTCGGGACTTGTGAGCTACGAGCAGTACTTC. Protein sequence: CASSSSLSGLVSYEQYF. This chain links TRBV27 with TRBJ2-7, with D possibly matching TRBD2 (6 bases). With 4 bases removed from V and 3 bases from J, the gap between germline ends came to 22 bases. Per germline, CDR1 MNHEY and CDR2 SMNVEV (reference sequence). There are 17 residues in the CDR3.

The J gene is TRBJ2-3, the V gene TRBV4-1, with D possibly being TRBD1 (6 bases). CDR3 size: 15 residues. Trimming removed 1 base at V and 4 bases at J, with 12 bases between. CDR1 is MGHRA, CDR2 YSYEKL, per germline. The DNA of the CDR3 is TGCGCCAGCAGCCAAGTAGGTCAGGGGCCAGATACGCAGTATTTT. It specifies CASSQVGQGPDTQYF.

This clone was counted once. The CDR3 loop reads CASSSWGQSSYEQYF. DNA of the CDR3: TGTGCCAGCAGCTCTTGGGGACAGAGCTCCTACGAGCAGTACTTC. V usage is TRBV27 and J usage is TRBJ2-7, with 7 bases matching TRBD1. The CDR3 extends over 15 amino acids. Germline V gives CDR1 MNHEY, CDR2 SMNVEV (reference sequence). Trimming took 6 bases from V and 0 from J; bases not matched to a gene: 8.

The chain couples TRBV7-2 to TRBJ1-2, with D possibly matching TRBD1 (6 bases). Trimming took off 0 bases at V and 7 bases at J, with 6 bases between the two ends. Germline CDR1 SGHTA, CDR2 FQGNSA. CDR3 size: 12 residues. The CDR3 region is CASSLAGGGYTF. CDR3 in DNA: TGTGCCAGCAGCTTAGCAGGGGGTGGCTACACCTTC. Complete variable domain (other parts from reference TRBV7-2 and TRBJ1-2): GAGVSQSPSNKVTEKGKDVELRCDPISGHTALYWYRQSLGQGLEFLIYFQGNSAPDKSGLPSDRFSAERTGGSVSTLTIQRTQQEDSAVYLCASSLAGGGYTFGSGTRLTVV.

This clone was seen a handful of times. The CDR3 protein is CASSLVGASGSLNEQFF. The CDR3 DNA is TGCGCCAGCAGCTTGGTGGGGGCTAGCGGGAGCCTCAATGAGCAGTTCTTC. This chain uses TRBV5-1 with TRBJ2-1; 10 nucleotides match TRBD2. Germline V gene sequence: CDR1 SGHRS, CDR2 YFSETQ. The CDR3 runs 17 residues. The V and J ends lost 0 bases and 6 bases, in that order; junction bases with no gene match: 9.

The chain carries TRBV3-1 (or the pseudogene TRBV3-2) and TRBJ1-2; the match to TRBD1 covers 7 bases. The CDR3 consists of 14 residues. The V gene end was trimmed by 1 base and the J gene end by 7 bases; junction bases not matched to a gene: 6. The germline CDR1 and CDR2 sequences are LGHDT and YNNKEL (reference sequence). CDR3 nucleotide sequence: TGTGCCAGCAGCCAAGTAGAGGGGGCTGGTGGCTACACCTTC. This codes for CASSQVEGAGGYTF.

The V call is TRBV10-1, the J call TRBJ2-6; 8 bases fit TRBD1. J was trimmed by 0 bases and V by 0 bases; bases with no gene match: 4. The germline V gene encodes CDR1 WNHNN and CDR2 SYGVQD (reference sequence). The CDR3 is made up of 18 amino acids. The CDR3 nucleotides read TGCGCCAGCAGTGAGTCCCGACAGGGGAGCTCTGGGGCCAACGTCCTGACTTTC. It yields the protein CASSESRQGSSGANVLTF.

The rearrangement links TRBV24-1 to TRBJ2-3; D call uncertain. The ends were cut back, 1 base at V and 3 bases at J, with 4 bases in the middle. The CDR3 is 13 amino acids. CDR1 is KGHDR, CDR2 SFDVKD, per germline. The CDR3 region has the DNA TGTGCCACCAGTGATTTCCCGACAGATACGCAGTATTTT. Amino acid sequence: CATSDFPTDTQYF.

The chain combines TRBV27 with TRBJ1-5, with unresolved D. V lost 8 bases and J 7 bases, leaving 15 bases between the germline ends. This CDR3 has 13 residues. CDR1 is MNHEY and CDR2 is SMNVEV in the germline V gene (reference sequence). The CDR3 nucleotides read TGTGCCAGCGGGAAAGGAGGGCTCCAGCCCCAGCATTTT. Its translation is CASGKGGLQPQHF.

The chain recombines TRBV27 with TRBJ2-1, with TRBD2 as a possible D gene (7 bases). The germline V gene encodes CDR1 MNHEY and CDR2 SMNVEV (reference sequence). V was shortened by 5 bases and J by 0 bases, with 17 bases between the two germline ends. CDR3 length: 17 amino acids. The CDR3 bases are TGTGCCAGCAGTGGCGGCGGGGGCCCTAGCTCCTACAATGAGCAGTTCTTC. It yields the protein CASSGGGGPSSYNEQFF.

This chain uses TRBV9 with TRBJ2-2; 7 bases align to TRBD1. There are 15 residues in the CDR3. The V segment lost 1 base and the J segment 1 base; nucleotides outside the gene matches: 1. Germline loops: CDR1 SGDLS, CDR2 YYNGEE. In DNA form, the CDR3 reads TGTGCCAGCAGCGTACGGACAGGGAACACCGGGGAGCTGTTTTTT. Residues: CASSVRTGNTGELFF. Combining the CDR3 with reference TRBV9 and TRBJ2-2 gives the whole variable domain DSGVTQTPKHLITATGQRVTLRCSPRSGDLSVYWYQQSLDQGLQFLIQYYNGEERAKGNILERFSAQQFPDLHSELNLSSLELGDSALYFCASSVRTGNTGELFFGEGSRLTVL.

The V and J genes are TRBV7-2 and TRBJ2-1; TRBD2 matches at 11 bases. The CDR3 covers 16 residues. V was pared by 1 base and J by 7 bases, with 6 bases of the junction left unmatched. CDR1 and CDR2 from the germline V gene are SGHTA and FQGNSA. This CDR3 reads CASSLVLAGGRNEQFF. The CDR3 DNA sequence: TGTGCCAGCAGCTTAGTTCTAGCGGGGGGTAGGAATGAGCAGTTCTTC.

This chain links TRBV5-1 with TRBJ2-5, with D possibly matching TRBD1 (5 bases). V lost 1 base, J lost 0 bases, and 10 bases lay in between. Germline values: CDR1 SGHRS, CDR2 YFSETQ. The CDR3 is 15 amino acids. The CDR3 sequence is CASSLYAGNQETQYF. CDR3 DNA: TGCGCCAGCAGCTTGTATGCAGGGAACCAAGAGACCCAGTACTTC.